Detailed here is one T cell receptor beta chain. CD45RO-negative, CCR7-selected cells formed the naive CD8 fraction, which excluded terminally differentiated effector memory CD45RA+ cells. CDR1 and CDR2 from the germline V gene are SGHRS and YFSETQ. Between the trimmed V and J ends, which lost 1 base and 8 bases, there was a span of 14 bases. The CDR3 has 14 amino acids. The sample is drawn from a study of shared clonotypes between healthy human individuals. Sequenced by immunoSEQ multiplex PCR; TCRdb stores in-frame clones only, minus some. The sample holds about 2.1 million clones, approximately 92% seen once.

This sequence joins TRBV5-1 and TRBJ2-3; D not resolved. The receptor was isolated from a man between 18 and 35 years old in good health. Some clones in this sample may be carry-over from other donors' samples. Source material: naive CD8+ T cells from PBMCs. The CDR3 here is CASSLLPSTGTQYF. In nucleotides, the CDR3 is TGCGCCAGCAGCTTGCTGCCTTCCACTGGTACGCAGTATTTT.